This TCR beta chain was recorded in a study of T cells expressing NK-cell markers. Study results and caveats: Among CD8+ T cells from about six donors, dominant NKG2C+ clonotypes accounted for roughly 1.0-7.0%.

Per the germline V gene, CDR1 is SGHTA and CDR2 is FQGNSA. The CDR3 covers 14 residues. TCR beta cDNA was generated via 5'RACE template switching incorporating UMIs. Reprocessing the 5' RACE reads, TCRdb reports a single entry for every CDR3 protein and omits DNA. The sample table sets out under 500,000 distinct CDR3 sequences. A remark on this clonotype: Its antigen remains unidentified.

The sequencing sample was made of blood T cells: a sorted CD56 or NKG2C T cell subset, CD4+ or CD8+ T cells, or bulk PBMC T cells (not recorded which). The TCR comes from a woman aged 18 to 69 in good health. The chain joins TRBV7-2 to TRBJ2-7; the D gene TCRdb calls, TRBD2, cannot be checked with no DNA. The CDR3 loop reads CASSLWGVEYEQYF.